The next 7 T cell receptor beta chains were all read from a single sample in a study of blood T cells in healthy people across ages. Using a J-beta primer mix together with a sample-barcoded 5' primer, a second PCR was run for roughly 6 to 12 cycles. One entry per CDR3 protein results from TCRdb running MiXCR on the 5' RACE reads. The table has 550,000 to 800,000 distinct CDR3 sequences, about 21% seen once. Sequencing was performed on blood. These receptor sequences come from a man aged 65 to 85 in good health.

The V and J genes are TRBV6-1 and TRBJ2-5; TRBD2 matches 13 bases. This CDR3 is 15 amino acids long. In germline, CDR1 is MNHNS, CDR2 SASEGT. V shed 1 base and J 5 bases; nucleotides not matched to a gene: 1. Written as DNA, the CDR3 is TGTGCCAGCAGTGAAGAGGGACTAGCGGGGGAGACCCAGTACTTC. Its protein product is CASSEEGLAGETQYF.

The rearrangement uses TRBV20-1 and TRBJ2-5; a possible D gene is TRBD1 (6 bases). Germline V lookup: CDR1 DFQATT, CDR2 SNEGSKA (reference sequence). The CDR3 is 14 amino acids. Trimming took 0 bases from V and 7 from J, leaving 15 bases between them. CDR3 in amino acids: CSARDLGRGATQYF. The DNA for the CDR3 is TGCAGTGCTAGAGATCTAGGCAGGGGTGCGACCCAGTACTTC.

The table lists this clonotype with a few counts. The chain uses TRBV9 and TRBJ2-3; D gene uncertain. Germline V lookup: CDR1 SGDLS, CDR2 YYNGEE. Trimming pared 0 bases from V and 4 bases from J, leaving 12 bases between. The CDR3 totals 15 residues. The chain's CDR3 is CASSVDPARADTQYF. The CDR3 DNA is TGTGCCAGCAGCGTAGATCCAGCGCGCGCAGATACGCAGTATTTT.

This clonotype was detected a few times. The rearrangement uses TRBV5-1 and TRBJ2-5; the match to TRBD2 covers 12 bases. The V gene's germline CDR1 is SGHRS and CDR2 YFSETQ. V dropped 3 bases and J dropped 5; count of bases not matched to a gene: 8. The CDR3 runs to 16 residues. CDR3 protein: CASSSSSGRARETQYF. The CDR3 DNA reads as TGCGCCAGCAGCTCGTCTAGCGGGAGGGCCCGTGAGACCCAGTACTTC.

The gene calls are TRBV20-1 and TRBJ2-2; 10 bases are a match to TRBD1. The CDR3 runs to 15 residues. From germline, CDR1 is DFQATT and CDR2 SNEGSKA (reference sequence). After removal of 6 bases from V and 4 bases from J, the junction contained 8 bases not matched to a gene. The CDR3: CSAPRDRGATGELFF. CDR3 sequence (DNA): TGCAGTGCGCCGAGGGACAGGGGAGCCACCGGGGAGCTGTTTTTT.

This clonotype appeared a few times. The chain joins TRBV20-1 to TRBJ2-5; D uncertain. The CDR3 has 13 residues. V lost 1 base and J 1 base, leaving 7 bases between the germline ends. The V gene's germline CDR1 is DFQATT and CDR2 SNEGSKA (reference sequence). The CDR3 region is CSARGVLQETQYF. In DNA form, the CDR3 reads TGCAGTGCTAGAGGGGTCCTCCAAGAGACCCAGTACTTC.

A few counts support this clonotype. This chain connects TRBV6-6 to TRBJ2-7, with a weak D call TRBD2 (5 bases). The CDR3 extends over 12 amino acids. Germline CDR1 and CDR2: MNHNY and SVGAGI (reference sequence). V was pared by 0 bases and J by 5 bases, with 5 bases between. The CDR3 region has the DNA TGTGCCAGCAGTTACTCGAGGGACGAGCAGTACTTC. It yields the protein CASSYSRDEQYF.